This T cell receptor beta chain emerged from a study of T cells after yellow fever vaccination. Study context: For low cell numbers, libraries were made with SMART-Seq v4 Ultra Low Input.

The CDR3 is 15 amino acids. Trimming took 4 bases from V and 4 from J, leaving 17 bases between them. CDR1 is LGHDT, CDR2 YNNKEL, per germline (reference sequence). TCRdb used MiXCR to reprocess the 5' RACE reads, holding one entry per CDR3 protein. The repertoire has 170,000 or so distinct CDR3 sequences, roughly a tenth of them found once; the top ten carry roughly a third. As regards this clonotype: Its cognate antigen is unknown.

Study results and limitations: Abundant clonotypes from the bulk population could contaminate FACS-sorted repertoires.

This chain connects TRBV3-1 to TRBJ2-7; D is undetermined. Sequenced material: CD8+ T cells sorted from PBMCs, taken 45 days after the yellow fever booster vaccination. The clonotype was recovered from a man aged 18 to 35 who received the YFV17D yellow fever vaccine. The CDR3 protein is CASSPLRCTSYEQYF. CDR3 DNA: TGTGCCAGCAGCCCACTCCGGTGCACGTCGTACGAGCAGTACTTC.